The entry that follows covers one TCR beta chain sequence. This CDR3 comprises 14 residues. Germline CDR1 LNHDA, CDR2 SQIVND (reference sequence). Trimming stripped 6 bases from V and 5 bases from J, with 13 bases between. The sample comes from a study of blood T cell repertoires in COVID-19. Method: immunoSEQ multiplex PCR; TCRdb's copy keeps in-frame clones and lacks some. The sample lists 360,000 or so clones, roughly 89% seen once, with 1.7% in the top ten. Sequenced sample: PBMCs or T cells enriched from blood (not recorded which). The rearrangement links TRBV19 to TRBJ2-2; D may be TRBD1 (7 bases). This sequence originates from a woman between 25 and 40 years old who had recovered from COVID-19. The CDR3 DNA reads as TGTGCCAGTAGGCCGACAGGGAGGACCGGGGAGCTGTTTTTT. Translation: CASRPTGRTGELFF.